The T cell receptor (beta chain) described here comes from a study of shared clonotypes between healthy human individuals. Study results and caveats: Compared with memory subsets, naive subsets generally had larger estimated richness.

Here immunoSEQ multiplex PCR was the method, and the copy in TCRdb shows in-frame clones only, minus some. Counted here are 2 million to 2.5 million clones, about 90% occurring once; the ten biggest clones make up about 0.36%. A remark on this clone: Its antigen is unidentified.

The sequenced sample consisted of naive CD4+ T cells from PBMCs. Subset defined: CD45RA+ positively selected. The sequence derives from a man aged 18 to 29 in good health. Some clones in this sample may be carry-over from other donors' samples.

In DNA, the CDR3 is TGTGCCAGCAGTTACCTCGGCCACGGGGGTGAAGCTTTCTTT. Translated: CASSYLGHGGEAFF. The rearrangement links TRBV6-5 to TRBJ1-1; D might be TRBD1 (5 bases). The CDR3 sequence is 14 residues long. The V gene's germline CDR1 is MNHEY and CDR2 SVGAGI. Trimming removed 2 bases from V and 7 bases from J, with 14 bases in between.